These 5 T cell receptor beta chains came from one sample sequenced in a study of T cells after yellow fever vaccination. MiXCR was run by TCRdb on the 5' RACE reads, yielding one entry per CDR3 protein. The sample lists a few hundred thousand distinct CDR3 sequences; about 19% were seen once. This specimen consisted of PBMCs, obtained 15 days after the yellow fever booster vaccination. The receptors were gathered from a man between 25 and 39 years old who received the YFV17D yellow fever vaccine.

The chain recombines TRBV3-1 with TRBJ1-3; the D is unclear. The CDR3 has 12 residues. Germline V lookup: CDR1 LGHDT, CDR2 YNNKEL (reference sequence). The V end lost 6 bases, the J end lost 5 bases, and 8 bases lay between the germline ends. CDR3 nucleotide sequence: TGTGCCAGCAGTCACGCGAGAAACACCATATATTTT. Protein sequence: CASSHARNTIYF. The variable domain in full, with the rest retrieved from reference TRBV3-1 and TRBJ1-3, is DTAVSQTPKYLVTQMGNDKSIKCEQNLGHDTMYWYKQDSKKFLKIMFSYNNKELIINETVPNRFSPKSPDKAHLNLHINSLELGDSAVYFCASSHARNTIYFGEGSWLTVV.

This chain joins TRBV6-5 and TRBJ2-7; tentative D call: TRBD1 (5 bases). The CDR3 runs to 16 residues. The V end lost 4 bases, the J end lost 6 bases, and 22 bases lay between the germline ends. The germline V gene encodes CDR1 MNHEY and CDR2 SVGAGI. The CDR3 loop is CASSSLQGGVGFEQYF. CDR3 nucleotides: TGTGCCAGCAGTTCCCTCCAGGGTGGAGTAGGGTTCGAGCAGTACTTC.

V gene TRBV5-6 combines with J gene TRBJ2-7; 8 bases are shared with TRBD2. CDR3 length: 15 amino acids. Germline CDR1 and CDR2: SGHDT and YYEEEE. Trimming at V came to 2 bases and at J to 0 bases, leaving 4 bases not matched to a gene. CDR3 region: CASSFTGGSSYEQYF. In DNA form, the CDR3 reads TGTGCCAGCAGCTTTACGGGAGGGAGCTCCTACGAGCAGTACTTC.

In this sample, this clonotype turned up a few times. The V and J genes are TRBV4-2 and TRBJ2-3; possibly TRBD1 or TRBD2 for D (6 bases each). The CDR3 totals 15 residues. Germline V gives CDR1 LGHNA, CDR2 YNFKEQ. Trimming took 5 bases from V and 2 from J, leaving 14 bases between them. The CDR3 spells CASSEAGQTTDTQYF. The CDR3 DNA reads as TGTGCCAGCAGCGAGGCGGGACAAACCACAGATACGCAGTATTTT.

Concerning this clonotype itself: The junction departs from germline at one end; a sequencing error may be responsible. This rearrangement joins TRBV5-5 to TRBJ2-5, with 9 nucleotides matching TRBD2. The CDR3 is 14 amino acids. From germline, CDR1 is SGHKS and CDR2 YYEKEE (reference sequence). The CDR3 sequence: CASSTRTSATLIDF. DNA for the CDR3: TGTGCCAGCAGCACCCGGACTAGCGCCACACTTATTGACTTC.